The present T cell receptor beta chain was sequenced within a study of molecular identifiers for immune sequencing clone quantification. Findings and caveats of the study: Over 98% of effector molecules, but under 1% in naive cells, were held by clones with more than 20 RNA copies.

This clonotype was seen at least ten times. Its matching antigen is unknown. Generation of bulk TCR libraries relied on previously described methods and listed TCR primers. TCRdb reprocessed the PCR reads with MiXCR, giving one entry per CDR3 protein. This repertoire shows about 500,000 distinct CDR3 sequences, 20% to 25% found once; its top ten account for 0.7% to 0.95%. Using a CD8+CD4-CCR7+CD45RA+ phenotype, naive CD8 T cells were sorted. Trimming removed 7 bases from V and 4 bases from J; junction bases left unmatched: 3. The CDR3 runs 13 residues. Germline V gene data show CDR1 as SGDLS and CDR2 as YYNGEE.

Sequencing input: naive CD8+ T cells from blood, with Jurkat cell RNA spiked in. The subset was: FACS-sorted CD8+CD4-CCR7+CD45RA+ naive T cells. The clonotype originates from a human donor in good health. Some libraries in this study had Jurkat cell RNA spiked in. The chain joins TRBV9 to TRBJ1-5; 9 bases are a match to TRBD1. The CDR3 sequence is CASGQGWNQPQHF. The CDR3 coding sequence is TGTGCCAGCGGACAGGGGTGGAATCAGCCCCAGCATTTT. Full variable domain (remainder filled in from reference TRBV9 and TRBJ1-5): DSGVTQTPKHLITATGQRVTLRCSPRSGDLSVYWYQQSLDQGLQFLIQYYNGEERAKGNILERFSAQQFPDLHSELNLSSLELGDSALYFCASGQGWNQPQHFGDGTRLSIL.